One and the same sample provided the 5 T cell receptor beta chains below, sequenced in a study of CD8 T cells in Susac syndrome. Random hexamers served to reverse transcribe about 0.45 to 1 ug RNA. TCRdb re-called the immunoSEQ multiplex PCR reads through MiXCR, storing one row per CDR3 protein. The sample yields 50,000 to 65,000 distinct CDR3 sequences, over 85% seen once. What was sequenced was CD8+ T cells from PBMCs. All receptors come from a human donor in good health.

This chain uses TRBV27 with TRBJ1-1; D is ambiguous. The CDR3 spans 13 residues. Germline CDR1 MNHEY, CDR2 SMNVEV (reference sequence). Trimming left V 3 bases short and J 1 base short, with 6 bases between. As DNA, the CDR3 is TGTGCCAGCAGTTTCGCCAAGAACACTGAAGCTTTCTTT. Its protein product is CASSFAKNTEAFF.

This clonotype was seen only a few times. The V call is TRBV6-6, the J call TRBJ2-7; possible D gene TRBD2, 7 bases. With 5 bases removed from V and 6 bases from J, the gap between germline ends came to 17 bases. The CDR3 is 14 residues long. Germline CDR1 is MNHNY and CDR2 is SVGAGI (reference sequence). The CDR3 here is CASSQLARGGEQYF. The CDR3 nucleotides read TGTGCCAGCAGTCAACTAGCGAGGGGGGGCGAGCAGTACTTC.

V and J are TRBV18 and TRBJ2-1, with D possibly TRBD2 on 5 matching bases. Deletions cut 3 bases from V and 9 bases from J, with 9 bases between. Germline CDR1 KGHSH, CDR2 LQKENI. The CDR3 is 12 amino acids. The CDR3 reads CASSPDLVEQFF. CDR3 nucleotide sequence: TGTGCCAGCTCACCGGACTTAGTTGAGCAGTTCTTC.

The rearrangement links TRBV6-4 to TRBJ2-2; 12 nucleotides align to TRBD2. The CDR3 runs to 15 residues. With V trimmed by 6 bases and J by 7 bases, 6 bases remained unmatched. The V gene's germline CDR1 is MRHNA and CDR2 SNTAGT. The CDR3: CASSKLAGGSGELFF. For the CDR3, the DNA is TGTGCCAGCAGCAAACTAGCGGGGGGCAGCGGGGAGCTGTTTTTT.

This clonotype was observed a single time. The rearrangement joins TRBV30 to TRBJ2-7; D is unclear. V was cut by 0 bases and J by 5 bases, with 11 bases left in between. This CDR3 comprises 13 residues. Germline-derived CDR1 and CDR2 are GTSNPN and SVGIG (reference sequence). CDR3 in amino acids: CAWSVLGFDEQYF. In nucleotides, the CDR3 is TGTGCCTGGAGTGTACTCGGTTTCGACGAGCAGTACTTC.